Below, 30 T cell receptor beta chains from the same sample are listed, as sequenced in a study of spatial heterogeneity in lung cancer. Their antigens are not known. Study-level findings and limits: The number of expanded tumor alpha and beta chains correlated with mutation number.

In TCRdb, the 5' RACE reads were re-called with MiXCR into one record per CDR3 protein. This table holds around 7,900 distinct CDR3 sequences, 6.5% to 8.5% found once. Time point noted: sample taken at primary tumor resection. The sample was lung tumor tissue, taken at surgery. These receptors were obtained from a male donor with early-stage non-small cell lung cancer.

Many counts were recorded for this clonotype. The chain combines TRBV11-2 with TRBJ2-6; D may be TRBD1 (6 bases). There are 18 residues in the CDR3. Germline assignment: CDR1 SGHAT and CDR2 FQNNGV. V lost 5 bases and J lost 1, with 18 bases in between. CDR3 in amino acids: CASSPMGAGNSGANVLTF. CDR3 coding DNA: TGTGCCAGCAGCCCAATGGGGGCCGGGAATTCTGGGGCCAACGTCCTGACTTTC.

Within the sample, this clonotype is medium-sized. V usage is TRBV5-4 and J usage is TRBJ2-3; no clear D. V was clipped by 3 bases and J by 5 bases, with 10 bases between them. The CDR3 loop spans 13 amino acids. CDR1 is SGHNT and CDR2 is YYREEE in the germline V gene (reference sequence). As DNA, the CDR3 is TGTGCCAGCAGCTCCTCCATACTAGATACGCAGTATTTT. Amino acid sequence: CASSSSILDTQYF. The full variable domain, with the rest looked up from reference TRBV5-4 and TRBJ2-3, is ETGVTQSPTHLIKTRGQQVTLRCSSQSGHNTVSWYQQALGQGPQFIFQYYREEENGRGNFPPRFSGLQFPNYSSELNVNALELDDSALYLCASSSSILDTQYFGPGTRLTVL.

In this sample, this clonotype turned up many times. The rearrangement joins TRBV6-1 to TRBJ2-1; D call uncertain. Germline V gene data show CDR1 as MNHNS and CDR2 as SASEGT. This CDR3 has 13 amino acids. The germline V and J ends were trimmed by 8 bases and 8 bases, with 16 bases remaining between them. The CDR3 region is CASSYERVYEQFF. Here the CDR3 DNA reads TGTGCCAGCTCCTATGAGCGCGTCTATGAGCAGTTCTTC.

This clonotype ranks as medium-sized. CDR3 region: CASWATEDYGYTF. As DNA, the CDR3 is TGTGCCAGCTGGGCAACAGAGGACTATGGCTACACCTTC. V is TRBV6-1 and J is TRBJ1-2; no definite D call. CDR1 is MNHNS, CDR2 SASEGT, per germline. The CDR3 is made up of 13 amino acids. V gave up 8 bases and J gave up 3 bases, with 13 bases separating them.

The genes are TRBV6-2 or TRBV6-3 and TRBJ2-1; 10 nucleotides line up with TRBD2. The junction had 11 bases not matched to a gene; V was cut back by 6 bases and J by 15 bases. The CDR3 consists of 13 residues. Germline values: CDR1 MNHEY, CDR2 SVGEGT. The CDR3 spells CASSTTSGLAAFF. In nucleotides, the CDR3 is TGTGCCAGCAGCACAACTTCAGGACTAGCGGCGTTCTTC.

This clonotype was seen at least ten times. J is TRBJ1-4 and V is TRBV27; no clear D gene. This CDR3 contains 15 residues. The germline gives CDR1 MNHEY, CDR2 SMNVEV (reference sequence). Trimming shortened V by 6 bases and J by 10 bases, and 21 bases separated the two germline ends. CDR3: CASRSLGEGYGKLFF. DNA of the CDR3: TGTGCCAGCAGGTCCCTCGGGGAGGGATATGGAAAACTGTTTTTT.

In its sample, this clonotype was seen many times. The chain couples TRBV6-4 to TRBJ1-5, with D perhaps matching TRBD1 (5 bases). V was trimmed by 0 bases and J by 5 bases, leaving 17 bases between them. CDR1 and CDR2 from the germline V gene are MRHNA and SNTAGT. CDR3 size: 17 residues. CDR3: CASSDSIQAIGDQPQHF. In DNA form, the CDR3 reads TGTGCCAGCAGTGACTCGATCCAGGCCATAGGGGATCAGCCCCAGCATTTT.

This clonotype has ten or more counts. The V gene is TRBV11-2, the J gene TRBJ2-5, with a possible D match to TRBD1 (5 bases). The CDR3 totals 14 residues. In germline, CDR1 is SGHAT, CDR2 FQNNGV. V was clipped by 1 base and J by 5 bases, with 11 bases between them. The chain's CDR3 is CASSLGPGLETQYF. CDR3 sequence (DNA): TGTGCCAGCAGCTTAGGGCCAGGGCTGGAGACCCAGTACTTC. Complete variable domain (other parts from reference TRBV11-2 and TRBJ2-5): EAGVAQSPRYKIIEKRQSVAFWCNPISGHATLYWYQQILGQGPKLLIQFQNNGVVDDSQLPKDRFSAERLKGVDSTLKIQPAKLEDSAVYLCASSLGPGLETQYFGPGTRLLVL.

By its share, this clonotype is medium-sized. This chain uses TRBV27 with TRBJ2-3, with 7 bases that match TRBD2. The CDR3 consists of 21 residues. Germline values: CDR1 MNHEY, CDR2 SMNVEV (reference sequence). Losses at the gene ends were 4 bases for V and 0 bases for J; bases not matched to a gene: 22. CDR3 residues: CASSSRSPLNGGLASTDTQYF. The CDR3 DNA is TGTGCCAGCAGTTCCCGAAGCCCTTTGAACGGGGGGTTAGCTAGCACAGATACGCAGTATTTT.

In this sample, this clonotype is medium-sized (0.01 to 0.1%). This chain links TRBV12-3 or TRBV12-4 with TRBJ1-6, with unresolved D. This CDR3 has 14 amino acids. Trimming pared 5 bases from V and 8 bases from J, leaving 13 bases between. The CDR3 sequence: CASSRPGYHSPLHF. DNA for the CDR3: TGTGCCAGCAGTCGTCCGGGATACCATTCACCCCTCCACTTT.

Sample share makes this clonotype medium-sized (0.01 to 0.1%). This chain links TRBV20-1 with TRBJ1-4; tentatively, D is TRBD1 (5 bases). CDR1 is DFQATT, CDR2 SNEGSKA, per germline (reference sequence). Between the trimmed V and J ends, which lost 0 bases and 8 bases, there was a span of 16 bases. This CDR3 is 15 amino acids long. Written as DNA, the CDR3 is TGCAGTGCTAGAGACTCACGGGGCGTAGAGGAAAAACTGTTTTTT. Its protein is CSARDSRGVEEKLFF.

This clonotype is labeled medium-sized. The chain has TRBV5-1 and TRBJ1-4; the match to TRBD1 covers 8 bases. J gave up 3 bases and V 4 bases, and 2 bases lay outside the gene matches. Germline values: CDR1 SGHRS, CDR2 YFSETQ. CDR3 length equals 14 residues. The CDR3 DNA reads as TGCGCCAGCAGCCAGGGGGCGCCTAATGAAAAACTGTTTTTT. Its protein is CASSQGAPNEKLFF.

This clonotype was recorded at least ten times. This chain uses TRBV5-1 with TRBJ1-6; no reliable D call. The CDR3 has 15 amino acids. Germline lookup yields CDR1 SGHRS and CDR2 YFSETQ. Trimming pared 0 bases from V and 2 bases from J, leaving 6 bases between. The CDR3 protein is CASSLGQTYNSPLHF. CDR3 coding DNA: TGCGCCAGCAGCTTGGGACAAACCTATAATTCACCCCTCCACTTT.

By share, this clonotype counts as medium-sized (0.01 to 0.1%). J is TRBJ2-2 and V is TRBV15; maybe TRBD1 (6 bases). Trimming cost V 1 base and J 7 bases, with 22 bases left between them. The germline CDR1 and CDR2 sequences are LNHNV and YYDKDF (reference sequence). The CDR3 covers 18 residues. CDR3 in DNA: TGTGCCACCAGCAGAGGAGGATTTTACAGGGCCGAGGGCGGGGAGCTGTTTTTT. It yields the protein CATSRGGFYRAEGGELFF.

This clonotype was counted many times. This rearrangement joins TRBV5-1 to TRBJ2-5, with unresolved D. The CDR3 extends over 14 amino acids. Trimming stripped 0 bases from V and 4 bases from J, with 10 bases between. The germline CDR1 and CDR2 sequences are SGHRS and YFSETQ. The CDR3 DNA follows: TGCGCCAGCAGCTTGGGCCAGGCTGGAGAGACCCAGTACTTC. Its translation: CASSLGQAGETQYF.

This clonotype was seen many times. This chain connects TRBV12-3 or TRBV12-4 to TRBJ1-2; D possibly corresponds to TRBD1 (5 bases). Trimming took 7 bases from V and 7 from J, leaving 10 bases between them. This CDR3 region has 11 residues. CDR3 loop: CASTSGFGYTF. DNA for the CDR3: TGTGCCAGCACCTCAGGGTTTGGCTACACCTTC.

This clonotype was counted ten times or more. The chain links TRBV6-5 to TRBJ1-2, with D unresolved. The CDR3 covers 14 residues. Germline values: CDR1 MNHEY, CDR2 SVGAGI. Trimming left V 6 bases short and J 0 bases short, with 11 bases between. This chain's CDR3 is CASSPYGSNYGYTF. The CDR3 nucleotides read TGTGCCAGCAGCCCCTACGGGTCTAACTATGGCTACACCTTC.

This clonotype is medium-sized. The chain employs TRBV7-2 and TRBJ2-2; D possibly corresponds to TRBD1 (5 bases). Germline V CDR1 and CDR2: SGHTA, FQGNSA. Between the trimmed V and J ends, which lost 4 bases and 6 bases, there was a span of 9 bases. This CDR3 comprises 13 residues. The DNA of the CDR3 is TGTGCCAGCAGCTGGGGCCGCTCCGGGGAGCTGTTTTTT. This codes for CASSWGRSGELFF. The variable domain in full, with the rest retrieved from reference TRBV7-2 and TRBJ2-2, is GAGVSQSPSNKVTEKGKDVELRCDPISGHTALYWYRQSLGQGLEFLIYFQGNSAPDKSGLPSDRFSAERTGGSVSTLTIQRTQQEDSAVYLCASSWGRSGELFFGEGSRLTVL.

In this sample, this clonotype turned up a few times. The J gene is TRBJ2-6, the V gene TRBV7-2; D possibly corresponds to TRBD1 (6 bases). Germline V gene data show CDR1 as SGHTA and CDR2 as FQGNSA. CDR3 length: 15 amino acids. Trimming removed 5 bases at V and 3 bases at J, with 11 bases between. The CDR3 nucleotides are TGTGCCAGCAGCCGAAACAGGGTTGGGGCCAACGTCCTGACTTTC. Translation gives CASSRNRVGANVLTF.

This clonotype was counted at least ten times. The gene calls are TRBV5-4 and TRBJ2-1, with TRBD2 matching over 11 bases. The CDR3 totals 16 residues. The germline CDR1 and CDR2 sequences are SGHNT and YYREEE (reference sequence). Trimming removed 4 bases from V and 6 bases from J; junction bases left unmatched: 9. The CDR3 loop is CASSTWTSGFGNEQFF. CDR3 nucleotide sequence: TGTGCCAGCAGCACATGGACTAGCGGGTTTGGCAATGAGCAGTTCTTC.

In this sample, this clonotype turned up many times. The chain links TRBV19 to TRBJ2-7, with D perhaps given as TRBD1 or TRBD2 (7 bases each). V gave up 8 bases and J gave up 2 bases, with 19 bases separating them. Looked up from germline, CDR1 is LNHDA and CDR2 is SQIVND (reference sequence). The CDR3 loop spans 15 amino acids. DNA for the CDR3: TGTGCCAGTTCCCCCTCAGGGGGGGGGACCTACGAGCAGTACTTC. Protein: CASSPSGGGTYEQYF.

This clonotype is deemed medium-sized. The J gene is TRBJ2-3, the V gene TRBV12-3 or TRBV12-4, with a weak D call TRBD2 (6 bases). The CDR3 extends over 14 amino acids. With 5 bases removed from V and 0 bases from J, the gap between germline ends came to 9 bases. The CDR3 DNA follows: TGTGCCAGCAGTCCGGGACTCAGCACAGATACGCAGTATTTT. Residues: CASSPGLSTDTQYF.

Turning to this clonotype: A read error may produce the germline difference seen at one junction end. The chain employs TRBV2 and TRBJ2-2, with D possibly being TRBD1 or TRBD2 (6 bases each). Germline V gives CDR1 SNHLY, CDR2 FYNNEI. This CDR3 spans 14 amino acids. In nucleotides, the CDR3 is TGTGTCAGCAGTGTAGACGGGGGCTTCGGGGAGCTGTTTTTT. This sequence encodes CVSSVDGGFGELFF.

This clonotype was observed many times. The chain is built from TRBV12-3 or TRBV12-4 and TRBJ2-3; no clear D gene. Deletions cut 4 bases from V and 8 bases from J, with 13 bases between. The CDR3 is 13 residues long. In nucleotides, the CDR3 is TGTGCCAGCAGTTCCTTAACTCCCCCTACGCAGTATTTT. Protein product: CASSSLTPPTQYF.

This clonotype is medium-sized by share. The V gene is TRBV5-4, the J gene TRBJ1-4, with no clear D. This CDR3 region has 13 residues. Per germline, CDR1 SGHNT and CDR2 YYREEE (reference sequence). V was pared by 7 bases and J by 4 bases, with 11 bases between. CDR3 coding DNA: TGTGCCAGCGGGAGTTACCGTAATGAAAAACTGTTTTTT. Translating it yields CASGSYRNEKLFF.

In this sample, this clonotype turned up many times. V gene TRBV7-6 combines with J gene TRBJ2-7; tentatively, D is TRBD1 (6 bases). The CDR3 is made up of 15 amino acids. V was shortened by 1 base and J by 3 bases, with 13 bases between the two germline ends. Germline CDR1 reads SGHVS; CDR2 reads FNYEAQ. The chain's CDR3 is CASSLGDNAGYEQYF. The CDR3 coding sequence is TGTGCCAGCAGCTTAGGGGACAACGCGGGCTACGAGCAGTACTTC.

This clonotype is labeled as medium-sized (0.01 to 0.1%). The CDR3: CASSVPTSNEQFF. CDR3 in DNA: TGTGCCAGCAGCGTTCCGACTAGCAATGAGCAGTTCTTC. V is TRBV7-3 and J is TRBJ2-1; the D gene is possibly TRBD2 (6 bases). Germline V gene sequence: CDR1 SGHTA, CDR2 FQGTGA. V lost 5 bases and J 6 bases, leaving 11 bases between the germline ends. This CDR3 has 13 residues.

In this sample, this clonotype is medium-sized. The CDR3 region is CASQGSNTGELFF. CDR3 DNA: TGTGCCAGTCAGGGGTCGAACACCGGGGAGCTGTTTTTT. The rearrangement links TRBV12-3 or TRBV12-4 to TRBJ2-2, with D possibly matching TRBD1 (6 bases). V was pared by 9 bases and J by 0 bases, with 8 bases between. The CDR3 extends over 13 amino acids.

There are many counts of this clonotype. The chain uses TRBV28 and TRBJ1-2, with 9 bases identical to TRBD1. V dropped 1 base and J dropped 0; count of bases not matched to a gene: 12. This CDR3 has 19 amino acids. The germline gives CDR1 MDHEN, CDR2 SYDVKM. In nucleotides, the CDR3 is TGTGCCAGCAGTTTATCAGGAACGGGACAGGGCAGCCCTAACTATGGCTACACCTTC. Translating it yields CASSLSGTGQGSPNYGYTF.

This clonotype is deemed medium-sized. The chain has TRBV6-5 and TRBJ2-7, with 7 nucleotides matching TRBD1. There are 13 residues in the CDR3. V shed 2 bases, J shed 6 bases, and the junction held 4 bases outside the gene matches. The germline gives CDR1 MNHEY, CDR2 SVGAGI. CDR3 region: CASSYEGGSEQYF. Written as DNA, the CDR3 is TGTGCCAGCAGTTACGAAGGGGGCTCCGAGCAGTACTTC.